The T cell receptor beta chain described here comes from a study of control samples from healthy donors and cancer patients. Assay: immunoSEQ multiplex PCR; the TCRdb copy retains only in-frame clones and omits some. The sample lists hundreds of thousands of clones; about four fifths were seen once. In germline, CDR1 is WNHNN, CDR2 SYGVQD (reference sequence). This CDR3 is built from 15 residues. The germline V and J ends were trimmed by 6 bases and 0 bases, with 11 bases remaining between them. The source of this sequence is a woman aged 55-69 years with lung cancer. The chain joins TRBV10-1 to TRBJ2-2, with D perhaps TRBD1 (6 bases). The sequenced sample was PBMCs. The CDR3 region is CASSDRIANTGELFF. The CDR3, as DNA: TGCGCCAGCAGCGACAGGATCGCGAACACCGGGGAGCTGTTTTTT.